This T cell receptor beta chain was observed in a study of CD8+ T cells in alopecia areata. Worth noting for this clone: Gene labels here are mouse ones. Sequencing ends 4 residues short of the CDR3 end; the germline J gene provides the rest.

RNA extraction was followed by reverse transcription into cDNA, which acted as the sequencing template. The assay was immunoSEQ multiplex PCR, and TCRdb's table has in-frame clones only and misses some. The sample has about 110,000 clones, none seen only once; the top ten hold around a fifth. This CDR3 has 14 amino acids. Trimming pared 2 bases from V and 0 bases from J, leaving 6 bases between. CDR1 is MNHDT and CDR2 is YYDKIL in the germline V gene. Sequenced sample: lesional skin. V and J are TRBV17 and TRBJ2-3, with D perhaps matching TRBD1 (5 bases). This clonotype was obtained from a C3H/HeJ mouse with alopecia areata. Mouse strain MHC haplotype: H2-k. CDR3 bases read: TGTGCTAGCAGTAGACAGGGAAGTGCAGAA. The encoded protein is CASSRQGSAE. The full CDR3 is CASSRQGSAETLYF.